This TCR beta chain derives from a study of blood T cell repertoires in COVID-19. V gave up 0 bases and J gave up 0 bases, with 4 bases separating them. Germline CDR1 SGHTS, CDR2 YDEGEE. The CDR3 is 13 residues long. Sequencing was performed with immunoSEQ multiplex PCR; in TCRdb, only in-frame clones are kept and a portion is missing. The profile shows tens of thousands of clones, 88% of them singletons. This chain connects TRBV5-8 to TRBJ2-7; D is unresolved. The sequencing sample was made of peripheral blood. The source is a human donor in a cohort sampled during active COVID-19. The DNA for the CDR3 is TGTGCCAGCAGCTTGGATATCTCCTACGAGCAGTACTTC. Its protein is CASSLDISYEQYF.